This paragraph reports one T cell receptor (beta chain). Its binding antigen is unknown. Base-call qualities are not available, and no considerably larger clone is one nucleotide away. These data are taken from a study of blood T cell repertoires in COVID-19 (dated by TCRdb to the early 2020s). Turning to the overall study: Collaborator samples came from the United States, Italy and Spain and covered acute and convalescent phases of COVID-19. The prospective study material was composed of cDNA or gDNA derived from T cells, B-cell-depleted T cells, or PBMCs. The dataset comprised deeply sampled blood TCRbeta repertoires from subjects exposed to, actively infected with, or recovered from COVID-19. A freely available public database, intended as a resource for researchers studying the immune response to SARS-CoV-2, is where the repertoires were released. The samples were drawn from the first 160 participants of the ongoing ImmuneRACE study and from 1,200 or so subjects provided by 6 global collaborators. The sample metadata nearly always contained a de-identified subject ID, COVID-19 status, age in years and sex. Where available, HLA class I and class II types were taken from metadata supplied by the sample provider and were not determined by assay-based typing.

The full study reports these points: The amount of clinical and demographic metadata varied by source and participant and was provided uncurated.

Collaborating institutions collected whole blood in K2EDTA tubes following their own protocols. Collaborator samples were shipped for TCRbeta analysis as frozen whole blood, isolated PBMCs, or DNA extracted from either sample type. TCRbeta CDR3 regions were amplified from genomic DNA by means of the immunoSEQ Assay, a bias-controlled multiplex PCR. The published analysis was carried out like this. The number of nucleated cells in each sample was estimated from the amplification of reference gene primers within the assay. Sequence reads were collapsed and filtered to measure the absolute abundance of every unique TCRbeta CDR3 rearrangement. Productive Simpson clonality was computed per sample as the square root of Simpson's diversity index over productive rearrangements. TCRdb carries this immuneACCESS record with in-frame sequences only. Its versions omit some clonotypes, under half of them owing to an unresolved V gene in the studies checked, with the rest unexplained. Clone size and the V and J calls come from that table; the DNA yielded D and trimming. In this sample the table shows some 190,000 clones, around four fifths of which occur a single time. The top ten clones comprise 4.5% to 6% of the sample.

The sequenced material came from peripheral blood. The origin of this receptor is a woman in her 70s with active or convalescent COVID-19.

The sequenced DNA is TGTGCCAGCAGTCCAATGACAGGAAACCCCTCTGGAAACACCATATATTTT. Its protein reads: CASSPMTGNPSGNTIYF. The chain is made from TRBV7-9 and TRBJ1-3, and the D gene may be TRBD1, 6 bases matching. Taken from cysteine to phenylalanine, the CDR3 has 17 residues. Only the CDR3 DNA is retained, 51 bases long and in frame from the first base. Sequences SEHNR (CDR1) and FQNEAQ (CDR2) are obtained from the germline V gene (reference sequence). V gives up 6 bases and J gives up 0 bases, and the segment between their germline ends measures 18 bases.